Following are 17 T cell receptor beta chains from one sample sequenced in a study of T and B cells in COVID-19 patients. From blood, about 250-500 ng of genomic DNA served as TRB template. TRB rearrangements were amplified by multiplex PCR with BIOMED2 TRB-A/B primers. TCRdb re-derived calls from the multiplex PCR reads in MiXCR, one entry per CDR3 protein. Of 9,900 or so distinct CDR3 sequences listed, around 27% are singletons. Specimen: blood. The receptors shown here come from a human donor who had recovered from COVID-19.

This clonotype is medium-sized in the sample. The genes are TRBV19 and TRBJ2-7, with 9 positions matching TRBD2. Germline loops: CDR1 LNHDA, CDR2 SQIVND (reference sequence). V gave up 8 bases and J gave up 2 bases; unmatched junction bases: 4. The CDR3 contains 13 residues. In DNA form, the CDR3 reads TGTGCCAGTCGCCGCGGGGGGGCCTACGAGCAGTACTTC. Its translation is CASRRGGAYEQYF. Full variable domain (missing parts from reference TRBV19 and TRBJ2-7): DGGITQSPKYLFRKEGQNVTLSCEQNLNHDAMYWYRQDPGQGLRLIYYSQIVNDFQKGDIAEGYSVSREKKESFPLTVTSAQKNPTAFYLCASRRGGAYEQYFGPGTRLTVT.

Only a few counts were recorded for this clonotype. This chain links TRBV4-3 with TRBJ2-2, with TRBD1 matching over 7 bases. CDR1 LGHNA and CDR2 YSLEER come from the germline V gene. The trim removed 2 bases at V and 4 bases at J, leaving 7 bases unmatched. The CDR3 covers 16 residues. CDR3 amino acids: CASSQFEGAGTGELFF. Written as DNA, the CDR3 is TGCGCCAGCAGCCAATTCGAGGGGGCCGGCACCGGGGAGCTGTTTTTT.

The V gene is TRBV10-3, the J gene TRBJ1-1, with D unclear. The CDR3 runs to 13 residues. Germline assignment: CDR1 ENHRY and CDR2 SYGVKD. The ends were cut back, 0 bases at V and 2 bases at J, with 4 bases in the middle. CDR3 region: CAISESTNTEAFF. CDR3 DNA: TGTGCCATCAGTGAGTCCACCAACACTGAAGCTTTCTTT.

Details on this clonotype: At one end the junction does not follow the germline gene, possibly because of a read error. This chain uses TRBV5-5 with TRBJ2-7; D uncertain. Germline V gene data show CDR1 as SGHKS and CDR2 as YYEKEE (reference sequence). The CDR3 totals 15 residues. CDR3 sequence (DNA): TGCGCCAGCAGCTTGATTCCGGGCCCGAACTACGAGCAGTACTTC. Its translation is CASSLIPGPNYEQYF. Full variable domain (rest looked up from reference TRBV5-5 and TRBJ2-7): DAGVTQSPTHLIKTRGQQVTLRCSPISGHKSVSWYQQVLGQGPQFIFQYYEKEERGRGNFPDRFSARQFPNYSSELNVNALLLGDSALYLCASSLIPGPNYEQYFGPGTRLTVT.

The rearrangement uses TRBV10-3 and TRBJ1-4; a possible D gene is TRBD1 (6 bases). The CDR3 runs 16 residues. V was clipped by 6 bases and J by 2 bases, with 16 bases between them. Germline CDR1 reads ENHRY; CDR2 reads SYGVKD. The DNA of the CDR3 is TGTGCCATCAGATCAGGGGAACCTCCGACTAATGAAAAACTGTTTTTT. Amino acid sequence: CAIRSGEPPTNEKLFF.

CDR3 nucleotides: TGTGCCAGCAGTACAAATCAGCCCCAGCATTTT. Protein: CASSTNQPQHF. The chain links TRBV27 to TRBJ1-5; no reliable D call. Germline-derived CDR1 and CDR2 are MNHEY and SMNVEV (reference sequence). Trimming removed 5 bases from V and 4 bases from J, with 3 bases in between. The CDR3 is made up of 11 amino acids.

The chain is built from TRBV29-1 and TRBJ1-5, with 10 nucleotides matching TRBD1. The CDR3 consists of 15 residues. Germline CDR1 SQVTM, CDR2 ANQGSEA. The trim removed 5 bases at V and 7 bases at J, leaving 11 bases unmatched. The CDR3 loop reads CSVRAGTGAGQPQHF. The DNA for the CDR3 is TGCAGCGTTAGAGCCGGGACAGGGGCAGGGCAGCCCCAGCATTTT.

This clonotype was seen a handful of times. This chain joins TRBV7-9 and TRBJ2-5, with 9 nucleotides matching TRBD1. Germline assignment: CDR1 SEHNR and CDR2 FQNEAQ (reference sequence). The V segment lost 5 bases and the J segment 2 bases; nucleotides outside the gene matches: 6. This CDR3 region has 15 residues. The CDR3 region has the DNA TGTGCCAGCAGCCTTTCCGGGACAGGGCAAGAGACCCAGTACTTC. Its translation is CASSLSGTGQETQYF.

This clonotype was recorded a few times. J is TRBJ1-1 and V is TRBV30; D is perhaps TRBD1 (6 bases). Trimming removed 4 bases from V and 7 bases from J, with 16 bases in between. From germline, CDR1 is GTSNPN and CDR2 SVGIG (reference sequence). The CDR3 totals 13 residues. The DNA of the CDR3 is TGTGCCTGGAATCGGCAGGGGCCGATTGAAGCTTTCTTT. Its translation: CAWNRQGPIEAFF.

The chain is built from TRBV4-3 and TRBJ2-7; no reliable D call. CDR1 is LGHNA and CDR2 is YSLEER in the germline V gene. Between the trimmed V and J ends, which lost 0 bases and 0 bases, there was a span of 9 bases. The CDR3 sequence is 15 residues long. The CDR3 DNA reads TGCGCCAGCAGCCAAGATCCTCTCCCCTCCTACGAGCAGTACTTC. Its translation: CASSQDPLPSYEQYF.

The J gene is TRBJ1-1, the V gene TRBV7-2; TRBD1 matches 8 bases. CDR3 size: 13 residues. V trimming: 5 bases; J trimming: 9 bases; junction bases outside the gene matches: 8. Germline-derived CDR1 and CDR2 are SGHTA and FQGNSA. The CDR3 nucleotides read TGTGCCAGCAGCCTGGACCGGACAGGGCAAGCTTTCTTT. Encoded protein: CASSLDRTGQAFF.

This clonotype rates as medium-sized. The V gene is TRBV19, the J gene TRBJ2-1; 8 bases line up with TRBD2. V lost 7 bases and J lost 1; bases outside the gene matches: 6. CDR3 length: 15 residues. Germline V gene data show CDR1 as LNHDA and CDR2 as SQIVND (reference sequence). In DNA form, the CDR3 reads TGTGCCAGTACCGCCCTAGCGGGTTCCTACAATGAGCAGTTCTTC. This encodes CASTALAGSYNEQFF. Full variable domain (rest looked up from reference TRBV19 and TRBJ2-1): DGGITQSPKYLFRKEGQNVTLSCEQNLNHDAMYWYRQDPGQGLRLIYYSQIVNDFQKGDIAEGYSVSREKKESFPLTVTSAQKNPTAFYLCASTALAGSYNEQFFGPGTRLTVL.

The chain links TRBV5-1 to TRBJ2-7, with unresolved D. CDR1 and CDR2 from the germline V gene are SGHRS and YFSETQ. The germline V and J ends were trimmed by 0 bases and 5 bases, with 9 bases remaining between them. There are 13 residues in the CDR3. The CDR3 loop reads CASSLVASHEQYF. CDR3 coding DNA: TGCGCCAGCAGCTTGGTGGCAAGCCACGAGCAGTACTTC.

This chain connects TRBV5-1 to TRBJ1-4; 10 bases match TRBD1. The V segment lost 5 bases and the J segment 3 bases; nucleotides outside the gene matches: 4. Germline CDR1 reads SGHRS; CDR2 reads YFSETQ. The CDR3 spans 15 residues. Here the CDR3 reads CASRAGTGANEKLFF. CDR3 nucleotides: TGCGCCAGCAGGGCCGGGACAGGGGCTAATGAAAAACTGTTTTTT. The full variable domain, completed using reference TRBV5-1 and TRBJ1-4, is KAGVTQTPRYLIKTRGQQVTLSCSPISGHRSVSWYQQTPGQGLQFLFEYFSETQRNKGNFPGRFSGRQFSNSRSEMNVSTLELGDSALYLCASRAGTGANEKLFFGSGTQLSVL.

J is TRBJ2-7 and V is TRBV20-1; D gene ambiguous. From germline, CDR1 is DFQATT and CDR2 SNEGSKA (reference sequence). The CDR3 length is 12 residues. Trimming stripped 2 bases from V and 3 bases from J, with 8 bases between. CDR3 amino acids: CSARPGNYEQYF. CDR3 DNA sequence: TGCAGTGCTAGACCTGGCAACTACGAGCAGTACTTC.

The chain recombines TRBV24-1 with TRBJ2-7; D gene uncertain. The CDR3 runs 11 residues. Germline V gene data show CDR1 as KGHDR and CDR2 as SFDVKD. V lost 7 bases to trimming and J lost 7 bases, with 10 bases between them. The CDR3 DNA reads TGTGCCACCAGCGAAGTGGGGGAGCAGTACTTC. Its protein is CATSEVGEQYF.

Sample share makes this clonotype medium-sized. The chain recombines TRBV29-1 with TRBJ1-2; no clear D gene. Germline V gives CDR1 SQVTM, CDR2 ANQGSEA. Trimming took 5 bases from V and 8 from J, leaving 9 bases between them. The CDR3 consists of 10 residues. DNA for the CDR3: TGCAGCGTTCAGGCCGGGGGCTACACCTTC. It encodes CSVQAGGYTF.